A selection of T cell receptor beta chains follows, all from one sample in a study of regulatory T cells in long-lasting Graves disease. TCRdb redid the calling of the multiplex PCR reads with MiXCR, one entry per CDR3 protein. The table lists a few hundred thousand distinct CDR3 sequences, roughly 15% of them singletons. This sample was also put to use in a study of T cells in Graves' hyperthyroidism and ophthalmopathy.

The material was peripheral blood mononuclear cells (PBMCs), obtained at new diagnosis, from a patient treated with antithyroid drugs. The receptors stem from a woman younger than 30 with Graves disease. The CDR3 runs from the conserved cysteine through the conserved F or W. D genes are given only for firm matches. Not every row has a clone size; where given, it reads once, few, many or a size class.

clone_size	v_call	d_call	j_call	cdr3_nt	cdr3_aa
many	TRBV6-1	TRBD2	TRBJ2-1	TGTGCCAGCAGTACTAGCGGGGGAAAGAATGAGCAGTTCTTC	CASSTSGGKNEQFF
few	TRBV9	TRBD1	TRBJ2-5	TGTGCCAGCACGAGCGGACAGGGTGGCCAAGAGACCCAGTACTTC	CASTSGQGGQETQYF
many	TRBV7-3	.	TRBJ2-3	TGTGCCAGCAGCTTTAGCGCCAGCACAGATACGCAGTATTTT	CASSFSASTDTQYF
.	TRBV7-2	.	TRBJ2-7	TGTGCCAGCAGCCCGTACAGGGAAACCTACGAGCAGTACTTC	CASSPYRETYEQYF
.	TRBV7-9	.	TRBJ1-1	TGTGCCAGCAGCCGCTATACTGGACGGCTGAACACTGAAGCTTTCTTT	CASSRYTGRLNTEAFF
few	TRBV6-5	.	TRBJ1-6	TGTGCCAGCAGTTACTCGGGCCGCGTGAATTCACCCCTCCACTTT	CASSYSGRVNSPLHF
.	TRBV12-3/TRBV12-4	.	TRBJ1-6	TGTGCCAGCAGTTTATATTCTTTCGATCGGTCACCCCTCCACTTT	CASSLYSFDRSPLHF
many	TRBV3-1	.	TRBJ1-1	TGTGCCAGCAGCCAAGGGACAGTCCCTGAAGCTTTCTTT	CASSQGTVPEAFF
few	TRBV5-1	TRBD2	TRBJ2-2	TGCGCCAGCAGCGTAAGGACTAGCGGAGCGAACACCGGGGAGCTGTTTTTT	CASSVRTSGANTGELFF
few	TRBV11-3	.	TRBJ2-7	TGTGCCAGCAGCTCAGGAGGCGGCCCCTACGAGCAGTACTTC	CASSSGGGPYEQYF
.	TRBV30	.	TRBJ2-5	TGTGCCTGGAGTATACCAGGGGAGGCGACCCAGTACTTC	CAWSIPGEATQYF
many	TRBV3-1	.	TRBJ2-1	TGTGCCAGCAGCCCCATAGGGGGGCCTGAGCAGTTCTTC	CASSPIGGPEQFF
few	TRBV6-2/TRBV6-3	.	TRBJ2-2	TGTGCCAGCAGAACAGGGATCTACACCGGGGAGCTGTTTTTT	CASRTGIYTGELFF
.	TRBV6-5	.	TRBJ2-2	TGTGCCAGCGGTTACTCGATAGCAGAAACGAACACCGGGGAGCTGTTTTTT	CASGYSIAETNTGELFF
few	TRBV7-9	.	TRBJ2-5	TGTGCCAGCAGCCCCGCGTGGGGGCGCGGACAAGAGACCCAGTACTTC	CASSPAWGRGQETQYF
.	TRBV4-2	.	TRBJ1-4	TGTGCCAGCAGCCAAGATCGGGGAGAAGGGGGAAGGGGCAGTGAAAAACTGTTTTTT	CASSQDRGEGGRGSEKLFF
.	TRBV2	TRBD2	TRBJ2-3	TGTGCCAGCAGTGGGGGGGGGGGAGATACGCAGTATTTT	CASSGGGGDTQYF
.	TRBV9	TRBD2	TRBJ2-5	TGTGCCAGCAGCGTAGATTTAGCGGGAGGGTATCTCGAGACCCAGTACTTC	CASSVDLAGGYLETQYF
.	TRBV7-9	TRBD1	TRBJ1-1	TGTGCCAGCAGCTTCGGCGTCGGACAGGGTCGTACTGAAGCTTTCTTT	CASSFGVGQGRTEAFF
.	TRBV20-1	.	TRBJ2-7	TGCAGTGCTGAGTCGCGGGTTTTCTCCTCCTACGAGCAGTACTTC	CSAESRVFSSYEQYF
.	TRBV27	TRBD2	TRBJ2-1	TGTGCCAGCAGTTTCATACCGGGACTAGCGGTCTTAGGGGAGGGTGAGCAGTTCTTC	CASSFIPGLAVLGEGEQFF
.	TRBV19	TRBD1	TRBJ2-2	TGTGCCAGTAGACCCTCAGCCGGGACAGTCAACACCGGGGAGCTGTTTTTT	CASRPSAGTVNTGELFF
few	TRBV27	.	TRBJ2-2	TGTGCCACCCAGGAGGGGGCAGCGGTCACCGGGGAGCTGTTTTTT	CATQEGAAVTGELFF
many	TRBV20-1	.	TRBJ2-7	TGCAGTGCTAGAGATAAACCGGGACACACCTACGAGCAGTACTTC	CSARDKPGHTYEQYF
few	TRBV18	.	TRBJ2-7	TGTGCCAGCTCACCCCGGGACAAAATTTTCGAGCAGTACTTC	CASSPRDKIFEQYF
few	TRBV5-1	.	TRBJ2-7	TGCGCCAGCAGTCCACCCGGGAGGACAGGCAAGACTAGGAACTACGAGCAGTACTTC	CASSPPGRTGKTRNYEQYF
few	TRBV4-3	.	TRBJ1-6	TGCGCCAGCAGCCAAGATGATCGGAAGTCACCCCTCCACTTT	CASSQDDRKSPLHF
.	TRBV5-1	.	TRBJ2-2	TGCGCCAGCAGTCGCGGGGTTGGAAACACCGGGGAGCTGTTTTTT	CASSRGVGNTGELFF
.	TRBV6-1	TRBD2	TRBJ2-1	TGTGCCAGCAGCCCCCCGGCAGGGGGGACTAGCGGGAGGTTCGGCTATGAGCAGTTCTTC	CASSPPAGGTSGRFGYEQFF
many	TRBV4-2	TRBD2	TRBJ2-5	TGTGCCAGCAGCCAAGGGGGTCTAGCGGGACAAGAGACCCAGTACTTC	CASSQGGLAGQETQYF
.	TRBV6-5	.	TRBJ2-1	TGTGCCAGCAGTTACTCGAATACCGGGAACTACAATGAGCAGTTCTTC	CASSYSNTGNYNEQFF
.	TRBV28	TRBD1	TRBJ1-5	TGTGCCAGCAGTTTACGGACAGGGGGTGGCAATCAGCCCCAGCATTTT	CASSLRTGGGNQPQHF
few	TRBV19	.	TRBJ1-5	TGTGCCAGTAGTAGGGACACGAATCAGCCCCAGCATTTT	CASSRDTNQPQHF
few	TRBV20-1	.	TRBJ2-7	TGCAGTGCTAGAGATCATGTCGGAGTCTACGAGCAGTACTTC	CSARDHVGVYEQYF
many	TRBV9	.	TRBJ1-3	TGTGCCAGCAGCGTAGGTTCCGGACAATACTCTGGAAACACCATATATTTT	CASSVGSGQYSGNTIYF
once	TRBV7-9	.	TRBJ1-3	TGTGCCAGCAGCTTAGAGGGACACCCCCGGGACACCATATATTTT	CASSLEGHPRDTIYF
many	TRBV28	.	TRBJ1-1	TGTGCCAGCAGTGTAATAGGCGGGATCGCGAAAGCTTTCTTT	CASSVIGGIAKAFF
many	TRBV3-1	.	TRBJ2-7	TGTGCCAGCAGCCAAAATAGACAGGTCGAGCAGTACTTC	CASSQNRQVEQYF
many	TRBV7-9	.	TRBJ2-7	TGTGCCAGCAGCGGTCAGGGAGCCCTCCCGTCCGAGCAGTACTTC	CASSGQGALPSEQYF
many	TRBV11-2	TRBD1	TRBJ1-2	TGTGCCAGCAGCTTACGGACAGGGGCTCACTATGGCTACACCTTC	CASSLRTGAHYGYTF
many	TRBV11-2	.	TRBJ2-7	TGTGCCAGCAGCTTGAGGGCCTCCAAGGGGTTCTACGAGCAGTACTTC	CASSLRASKGFYEQYF
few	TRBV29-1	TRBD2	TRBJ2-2	TGCAGCACCCGCGGTAGCGGGAGTACCGGGGAGCTGTTTTTT	CSTRGSGSTGELFF
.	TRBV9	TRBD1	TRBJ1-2	TGTGCCAGCAGCGTAGGAGGGACAGCCTATGGCTACACCTTC	CASSVGGTAYGYTF
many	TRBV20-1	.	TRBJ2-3	TGCAGCACCAAGGGGCCCTCCACAGATACGCAGTATTTT	CSTKGPSTDTQYF
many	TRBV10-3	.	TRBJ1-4	TGTGCCATCAGTGAGTCGTGGGTCGGTGAAAAACTGTTTTTT	CAISESWVGEKLFF
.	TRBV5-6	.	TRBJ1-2	TGTGCCACGGGAGATAGAGGCTATGGCTACACCTTC	CATGDRGYGYTF
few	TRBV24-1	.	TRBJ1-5	TGTGCCACCAGTGGGCATAGGGACGAACAGCCCCAGCATTTT	CATSGHRDEQPQHF
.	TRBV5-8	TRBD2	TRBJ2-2	TGTGCCAGCAGCTTGGTTGCTAGCGGGAGTGTCGGGGAGCTGTTTTTT	CASSLVASGSVGELFF
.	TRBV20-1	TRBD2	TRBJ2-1	TGCAGTGCTCTAGACCCTACTAGCGGTACCTTGATTAGAGCCTACAATGAGCAGTTCTTC	CSALDPTSGTLIRAYNEQFF
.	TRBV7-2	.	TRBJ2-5	TGTGCCAGCAGCTTAGTACGAGACCAAGAGACCCAGTACTTC	CASSLVRDQETQYF
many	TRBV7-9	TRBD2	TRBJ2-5	TGTGCCAGCAGCCACCTCGGGGGGATCCAAGAGACCCAGTACTTC	CASSHLGGIQETQYF
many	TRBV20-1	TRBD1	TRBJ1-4	TGCAGTGCTAGGGACAGGCTAAATGAAAAACTGTTTTTT	CSARDRLNEKLFF
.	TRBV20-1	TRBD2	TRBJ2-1	TGCAGTGCTCTCCGGGACGGGGGGAATGAGCAGTTCTTC	CSALRDGGNEQFF
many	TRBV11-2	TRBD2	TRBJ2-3	TGTGCCAGCAGCTTAGACGGGAGGGCCGGGTTTCGCACAGATACGCAGTATTTT	CASSLDGRAGFRTDTQYF
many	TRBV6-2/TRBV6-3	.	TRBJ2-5	TGTGCCAGCAGTTACTCTCAAGAGACCCAGTACTTC	CASSYSQETQYF
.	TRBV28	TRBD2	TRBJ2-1	TGTGCCAGCAGTTTAGGGACTAGCGGGACTGAGCAGTTCTTC	CASSLGTSGTEQFF
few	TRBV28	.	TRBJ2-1	TGTGCCAGCAGTTTATCGCTGGGTGAGCAGTTCTTC	CASSLSLGEQFF
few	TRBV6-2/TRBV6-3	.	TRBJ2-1	TGTGCCAGCAGCGCGGGACAGAGCTACAATGAGCAGTTCTTC	CASSAGQSYNEQFF
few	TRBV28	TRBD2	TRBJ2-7	TGTGCCAGCAGTTCCCAGGGAGCTAGCGGGAGGGAGGCTCCCTACGAGCAGTACTTC	CASSSQGASGREAPYEQYF
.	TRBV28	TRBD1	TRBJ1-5	TGTGCCAGCAGTGACAGGGGGCTTAACAATCAGCCCCAGCATTTT	CASSDRGLNNQPQHF